This TCR beta chain originates from a study of identical twins. Study-level findings and limits: A lower insertion count was a feature of abundant cord blood beta clonotypes, with no such feature in memory repertoires.

The CDR3 length is 16 residues. Germline values: CDR1 SGHNT, CDR2 YYREEE (reference sequence). The V end was cut by 4 bases, the J end by 1 base, with 16 bases between. Template switching created a universal primer site, and the cDNA included unique molecular identifiers. TCRdb fed the 5' RACE reads into MiXCR, producing one record per CDR3 protein. This table holds some 1,700,000 distinct CDR3 sequences, 25% to 35% found once. This clonotype was counted between two and nine times. Its specificity is unknown. The receptor comes from a newborn girl in good health. What was sequenced was cord blood. The V call is TRBV5-4, the J call TRBJ2-3; D uncertain. DNA for the CDR3: TGTGCCAGCAGCCACATCTACGACGCAGGCACAGATACGCAGTATTTT. This translates into CASSHIYDAGTDTQYF.